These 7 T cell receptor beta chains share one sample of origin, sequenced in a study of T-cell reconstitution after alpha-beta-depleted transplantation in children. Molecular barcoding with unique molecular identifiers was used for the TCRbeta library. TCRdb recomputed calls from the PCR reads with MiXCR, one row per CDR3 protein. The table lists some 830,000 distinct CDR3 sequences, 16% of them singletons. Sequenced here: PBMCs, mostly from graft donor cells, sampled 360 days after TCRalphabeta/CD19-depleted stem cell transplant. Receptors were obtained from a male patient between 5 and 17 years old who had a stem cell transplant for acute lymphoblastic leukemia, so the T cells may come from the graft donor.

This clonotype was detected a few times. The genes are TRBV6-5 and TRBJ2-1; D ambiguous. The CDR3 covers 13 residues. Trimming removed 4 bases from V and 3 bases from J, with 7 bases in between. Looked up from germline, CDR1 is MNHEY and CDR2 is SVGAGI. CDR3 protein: CASSSVRYNEQFF. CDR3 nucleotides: TGTGCCAGCAGTTCGGTCCGCTACAATGAGCAGTTCTTC.

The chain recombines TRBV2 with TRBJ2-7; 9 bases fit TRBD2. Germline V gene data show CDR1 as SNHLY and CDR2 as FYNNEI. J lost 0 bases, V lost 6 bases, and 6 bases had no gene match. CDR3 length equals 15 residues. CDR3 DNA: TGTGCCAGCAGCCCCACGACTAGCGGCTCCTACGAGCAGTACTTC. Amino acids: CASSPTTSGSYEQYF.

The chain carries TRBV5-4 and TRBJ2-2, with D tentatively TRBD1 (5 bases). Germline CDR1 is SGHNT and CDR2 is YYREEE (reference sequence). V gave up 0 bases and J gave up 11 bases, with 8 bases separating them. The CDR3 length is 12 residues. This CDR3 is CASSLEGLELFF. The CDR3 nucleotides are TGTGCCAGCAGCTTGGAGGGGCTAGAGCTGTTTTTT.

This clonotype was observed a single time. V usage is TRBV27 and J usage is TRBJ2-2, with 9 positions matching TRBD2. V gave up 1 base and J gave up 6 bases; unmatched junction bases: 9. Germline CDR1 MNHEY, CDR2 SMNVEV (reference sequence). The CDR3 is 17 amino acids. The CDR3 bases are TGTGCCAGCAGTTTATTCACTAGCGGGTCAACAGCCGGGGAGCTGTTTTTT. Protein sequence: CASSLFTSGSTAGELFF.

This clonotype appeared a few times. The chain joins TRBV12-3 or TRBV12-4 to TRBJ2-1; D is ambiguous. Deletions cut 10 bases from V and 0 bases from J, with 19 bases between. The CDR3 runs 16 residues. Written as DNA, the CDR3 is TGTGCCACCTCGGCCTTGGGCCGAAGCTCCTACAATGAGCAGTTCTTC. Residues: CATSALGRSSYNEQFF.

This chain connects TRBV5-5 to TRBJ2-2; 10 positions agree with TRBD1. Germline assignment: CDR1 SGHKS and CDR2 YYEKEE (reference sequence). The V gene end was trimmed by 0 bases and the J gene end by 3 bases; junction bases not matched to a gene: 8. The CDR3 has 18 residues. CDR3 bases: TGTGCCAGCAGCTTGGCCCGGGGGGACAGGGGATACACCGGGGAGCTGTTTTTT. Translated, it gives CASSLARGDRGYTGELFF.

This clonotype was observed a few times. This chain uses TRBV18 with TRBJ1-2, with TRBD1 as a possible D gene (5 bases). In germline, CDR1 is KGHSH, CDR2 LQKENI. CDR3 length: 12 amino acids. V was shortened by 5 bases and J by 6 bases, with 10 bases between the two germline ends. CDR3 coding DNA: TGTGCCAGCTCAGCAGGGATAAATGGCTACACCTTC. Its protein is CASSAGINGYTF.